This T cell receptor beta chain was obtained from a study of blood T cell repertoires in COVID-19. Study information: T cells, B-cell-depleted T cells, or PBMCs supplied cDNA or gDNA.

The table came from immunoSEQ multiplex PCR; TCRdb's copy has only in-frame clones and leaves some out. The sample holds about 250,000 clones; more than 75% are singletons and the top ten take about 1.6%. Resolution of symptoms, clearance, or two negative PCRs was present in recovered Cohort 3 donors. Germline CDR1 is MNHEY and CDR2 is SVGAGI. The ends were cut back, 6 bases at V and 3 bases at J, with 11 bases in the middle. This CDR3 has 13 amino acids. The TCR was taken from a woman between 50 and 59 years old who had recovered from COVID-19. The rearrangement links TRBV6-5 to TRBJ2-5; weak D call: TRBD1 (5 bases). The sample was PBMCs or T cells enriched from blood (not recorded which). CDR3 region: CASRRTNEETQYF. CDR3 nucleotides: TGTGCCAGCAGGAGGACAAACGAAGAGACCCAGTACTTC.